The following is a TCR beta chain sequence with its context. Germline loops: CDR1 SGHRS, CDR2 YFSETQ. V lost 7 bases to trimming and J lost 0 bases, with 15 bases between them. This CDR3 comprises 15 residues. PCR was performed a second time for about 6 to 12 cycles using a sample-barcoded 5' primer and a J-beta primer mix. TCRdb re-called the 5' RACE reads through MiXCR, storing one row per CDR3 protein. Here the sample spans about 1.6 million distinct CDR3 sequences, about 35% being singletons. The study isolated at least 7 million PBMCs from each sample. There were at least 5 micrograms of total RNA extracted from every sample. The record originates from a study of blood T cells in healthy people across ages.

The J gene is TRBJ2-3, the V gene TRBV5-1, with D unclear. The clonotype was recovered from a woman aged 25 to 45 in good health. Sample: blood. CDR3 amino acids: CASRPGYPSTDTQYF. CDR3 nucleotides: TGCGCCAGCCGCCCTGGATACCCGAGCACAGATACGCAGTATTTT.